Below are 26 T cell receptor beta chains sequenced from a single sample in a study of response to subunit inactivated influenza vaccine. TCRdb fed the RT-PCR reads into MiXCR, producing one record per CDR3 protein. The table has 650,000 to 800,000 distinct CDR3 sequences, roughly 14% seen once. The specimen was PBMCs from blood, collected around 14 days before vaccination. These receptors were obtained from a man aged 50-59 years who received an inactivated influenza vaccine.

This clonotype turned up a few times. The gene calls are TRBV5-6 and TRBJ1-4; no firm D call. Germline V lookup: CDR1 SGHDT, CDR2 YYEEEE. The CDR3 loop spans 14 amino acids. V dropped 0 bases and J dropped 2 bases, with 5 bases sitting between them. DNA of the CDR3: TGTGCCAGCAGCTTGGGAGTCACTAATGAAAAACTGTTTTTT. The encoded protein is CASSLGVTNEKLFF.

This clonotype was observed a handful of times. This chain links TRBV20-1 with TRBJ2-5, with 13 bases lining up with TRBD2. Germline loops: CDR1 DFQATT, CDR2 SNEGSKA (reference sequence). Trimming at V came to 5 bases and at J to 6 bases, leaving 6 bases not matched to a gene. The CDR3 is 14 residues long. The CDR3 region has the DNA TGCAGTGCTGGGACTAGCGGGAATTGGAAGACCCAGTACTTC. It encodes CSAGTSGNWKTQYF.

V gene TRBV19 combines with J gene TRBJ2-7; no firm D call. Germline CDR1 and CDR2: LNHDA and SQIVND (reference sequence). The ends were cut back, 1 base at V and 3 bases at J, with 7 bases in the middle. This CDR3 has 13 residues. CDR3 region: CASSIARSYEQYF. The CDR3 nucleotides are TGTGCCAGTAGTATAGCCAGGAGCTACGAGCAGTACTTC. The entire variable domain, with the rest obtained from reference TRBV19 and TRBJ2-7, is as follows: DGGITQSPKYLFRKEGQNVTLSCEQNLNHDAMYWYRQDPGQGLRLIYYSQIVNDFQKGDIAEGYSVSREKKESFPLTVTSAQKNPTAFYLCASSIARSYEQYFGPGTRLTVT.

This clonotype was counted only a few times. This chain joins TRBV5-1 and TRBJ2-2, with 8 nucleotides matching TRBD2. This CDR3 contains 17 residues. Germline loops: CDR1 SGHRS, CDR2 YFSETQ. The V and J ends lost 3 bases and 4 bases, in that order; junction bases with no gene match: 11. In DNA form, the CDR3 reads TGCGCCAGCAGCTCCGCTGTCAGCGGGAGCGGCACCGGGGAGCTGTTTTTT. Translation gives CASSSAVSGSGTGELFF.

The chain joins TRBV5-6 to TRBJ2-3, with 7 bases identical to TRBD1. The CDR3 consists of 16 residues. Germline loops: CDR1 SGHDT, CDR2 YYEEEE. The trim removed 2 bases at V and 2 bases at J, leaving 8 bases unmatched. Written as DNA, the CDR3 is TGTGCCAGCAGCTTCGTGGCAGGGGGTCTCACAGATACGCAGTATTTT. It translates to CASSFVAGGLTDTQYF.

This clonotype was observed at least ten times. V and J are TRBV29-1 and TRBJ2-2, with 7 bases identical to TRBD1. CDR3 length: 20 residues. Germline-derived CDR1 and CDR2 are SQVTM and ANQGSEA. Trimming cost V 3 bases and J 4 bases; bases outside gene matches: 23. The CDR3 protein is CSVESPHEQGSLLGTGELFF. CDR3 coding DNA: TGCAGCGTTGAGTCCCCCCACGAACAGGGGAGTCTGTTAGGCACCGGGGAGCTGTTTTTT.

V and J are TRBV12-3 or TRBV12-4 and TRBJ2-7, with D unclear. Trimming stripped 0 bases from V and 4 bases from J, with 10 bases between. This CDR3 comprises 14 residues. The chain's CDR3 is CASSLALMLYEQYF. Written as DNA, the CDR3 is TGTGCCAGCAGTTTAGCGCTAATGTTGTACGAGCAGTACTTC.

The rearrangement joins TRBV6-2 or TRBV6-3 to TRBJ2-3, with 12 nucleotides matching TRBD2. The length of the CDR3 is 18 residues. With V trimmed by 4 bases and J by 0 bases, 8 bases remained unmatched. Germline loops: CDR1 MNHEY, CDR2 SVGEGT. The CDR3 nucleotides read TGTGCCAGCAGTTCCGCCCGGACTAGCGGGGATAGCACAGATACGCAGTATTTT. It yields the protein CASSSARTSGDSTDTQYF.

The rearrangement links TRBV15 to TRBJ1-5, with TRBD1 identical over 8 bases. J lost 2 bases, V lost 7 bases, and 1 base had no gene match. This CDR3 is built from 13 residues. Per the germline V gene, CDR1 is LNHNV and CDR2 is YYDKDF (reference sequence). The DNA of the CDR3 is TGTGCCACCACACAGGGGGGCAATCAGCCCCAGCATTTT. Its protein is CATTQGGNQPQHF. Complete variable domain (other parts from reference TRBV15 and TRBJ1-5): DAMVIQNPRYQVTQFGKPVTLSCSQTLNHNVMYWYQQKSSQAPKLLFHYYDKDFNNEADTPDNFQSRRPNTSFCFLDIRSPGLGDTAMYLCATTQGGNQPQHFGDGTRLSIL.

This clonotype was detected a few times. The chain couples TRBV6-5 to TRBJ2-7, with 8 positions matching TRBD1. This CDR3 comprises 13 residues. V shed 3 bases and J 5 bases; nucleotides not matched to a gene: 3. Germline-derived CDR1 and CDR2 are MNHEY and SVGAGI. The CDR3 bases are TGTGCCAGCAGTTATTCAGGGGGCAACGAGCAGTACTTC. It translates to CASSYSGGNEQYF.

This clonotype was seen at least ten times. The rearrangement uses TRBV11-1 and TRBJ2-1; either TRBD1 or TRBD2 may supply D (5 bases each). The V end lost 5 bases, the J end lost 2 bases, and 28 bases lay between the germline ends. There are 20 residues in the CDR3. CDR1 SGHAT and CDR2 FQDESV come from the germline V gene (reference sequence). The CDR3 DNA follows: TGTGCCAGCAGCCCCAGTTTAAGGATTTGGCCAAGGGACCCCTACAATGAGCAGTTCTTC. This gives the protein CASSPSLRIWPRDPYNEQFF.

In its sample, this clonotype was seen many times. This chain connects TRBV11-2 to TRBJ2-7; D gene unclear. The ends were cut back, 2 bases at V and 3 bases at J, with 8 bases in the middle. The CDR3 has 13 residues. Germline assignment: CDR1 SGHAT and CDR2 FQNNGV. The CDR3 DNA sequence: TGTGCCAGCAGCTTAACCGGGTTCTACGAGCAGTACTTC. It specifies CASSLTGFYEQYF.

This clonotype was counted between two and nine times. The chain joins TRBV7-2 to TRBJ1-1, with D tentatively TRBD1 (6 bases). CDR1 is SGHTA, CDR2 FQGNSA, per germline. This CDR3 spans 16 amino acids. V lost 5 bases to trimming and J lost 0 bases, with 16 bases between them. CDR3 coding DNA: TGTGCCAGCAGCCAGGGACATTCGGGTCTGAACACTGAAGCTTTCTTT. Its translation: CASSQGHSGLNTEAFF.

The rearrangement joins TRBV20-1 to TRBJ1-1; D remains unclear. The ends were cut back, 3 bases at V and 3 bases at J, with 11 bases in the middle. The CDR3 contains 13 residues. Germline V gene sequence: CDR1 DFQATT, CDR2 SNEGSKA (reference sequence). The CDR3 sequence: CSARAPLDTEAFF. CDR3 bases: TGCAGTGCTAGGGCGCCTCTTGACACTGAAGCTTTCTTT.

This clonotype has only a few counts. CDR3 nucleotide sequence: TGTGCCAGCAGCCAGAAGGCGGAGAGCTCCTATAATTCACCCCTCCACTTT. It translates to CASSQKAESSYNSPLHF. The chain is built from TRBV5-6 and TRBJ1-6; D gene uncertain. V was pared by 4 bases and J by 0 bases, with 14 bases between. This CDR3 is built from 17 residues. CDR1 is SGHDT and CDR2 is YYEEEE in the germline V gene.

This clonotype was recorded at least ten times. J is TRBJ2-7 and V is TRBV7-9, with D perhaps matching TRBD1 or TRBD2 (5 bases each). Germline-derived CDR1 and CDR2 are SEHNR and FQNEAQ (reference sequence). CDR3 size: 16 residues. The V end lost 1 base, the J end lost 2 bases, and 15 bases lay between the germline ends. DNA for the CDR3: TGTGCCAGCAGCTTAGGGGCCCGGGACGGAGCCTACGAGCAGTACTTC. Translation: CASSLGARDGAYEQYF.

This clonotype was recorded a few times. CDR3 DNA sequence: TGCAGTGCTCCTGAGGGGGGCGACTATGGCTACACCTTC. Translation: CSAPEGGDYGYTF. The V and J genes are TRBV20-1 and TRBJ1-2, with D possibly matching TRBD1 (6 bases). V lost 5 bases to trimming and J lost 3 bases, with 13 bases between them. Germline V gives CDR1 DFQATT, CDR2 SNEGSKA (reference sequence). CDR3 length equals 13 residues.

This clonotype was seen only a few times. The chain links TRBV29-1 to TRBJ2-5; 9 nucleotides agree with TRBD1. The CDR3 sequence is 13 residues long. J lost 5 bases, V lost 4 bases, and 5 bases had no gene match. The V gene's germline CDR1 is SQVTM and CDR2 ANQGSEA. The CDR3 loop reads CSVVQGARETQYF. DNA for the CDR3: TGCAGCGTTGTACAGGGGGCTCGGGAGACCCAGTACTTC.

This clonotype came up many times. The chain employs TRBV7-8 and TRBJ2-1, with 8 bases fitting TRBD2. CDR1 is SGHVS, CDR2 FQNEAQ, per germline. The CDR3 length is 19 residues. The ends lost 0 bases at V and 7 bases at J; junction bases unmatched: 17. Here the CDR3 reads CASSLAIFEGKREINEQFF. The DNA for the CDR3 is TGTGCCAGCAGCTTAGCGATATTCGAAGGGAAGCGGGAGATAAATGAGCAGTTCTTC.

This clonotype was counted a few times. The chain couples TRBV9 to TRBJ2-3; no definite D call. The CDR3 length is 14 residues. Germline V gene sequence: CDR1 SGDLS, CDR2 YYNGEE. The germline V and J ends were trimmed by 3 bases and 8 bases, with 16 bases remaining between them. The CDR3 loop is CASSDGQAWGTQYF. DNA of the CDR3: TGTGCCAGCAGCGATGGGCAGGCTTGGGGTACGCAGTATTTT.

The chain is built from TRBV9 and TRBJ2-3; 9 bases map to TRBD1. CDR3 length: 15 residues. Germline V gene lookup returns CDR1 SGDLS and CDR2 YYNGEE. J lost 5 bases, V lost 4 bases, and 8 bases had no gene match. CDR3 bases: TGTGCCAGCAGCACCCGGACAGGGGAAGGAGATACGCAGTATTTT. This codes for CASSTRTGEGDTQYF.

Only a few counts were recorded for this clonotype. The chain employs TRBV14 and TRBJ2-4; possible D gene TRBD1, 6 bases. The CDR3 is 14 residues long. Trimming left V 5 bases short and J 9 bases short, with 17 bases between. The V gene's germline CDR1 is SGHDN and CDR2 FVKESK. The CDR3, as DNA: TGTGCCAGCAGCGCAGGGGACGGATTAAGCATTCAGTACTTC. It is translated as CASSAGDGLSIQYF.

The V gene is TRBV25-1, the J gene TRBJ2-2, with D hard to call. From germline, CDR1 is MGHDK and CDR2 SYGVNS. This CDR3 region has 13 residues. The V gene lost 1 base and the J gene lost 7 bases, with 7 bases spanning the gap. CDR3 coding DNA: TGTGCCAGCAGTGAATTTAAGGGCGGGGAGCTGTTTTTT. Translating it yields CASSEFKGGELFF.

The chain recombines TRBV11-2 with TRBJ2-3; D uncertain. The CDR3 runs to 14 residues. CDR1 is SGHAT, CDR2 FQNNGV, per germline. The V end was cut by 2 bases, the J end by 4 bases, with 10 bases between. The CDR3 bases are TGTGCCAGCAGCTTAAACGTTGGGCCAGATACGCAGTATTTT. Its translation is CASSLNVGPDTQYF.

The genes are TRBV6-2 or TRBV6-3 and TRBJ2-1, with TRBD2 identical over 9 bases. This CDR3 spans 14 amino acids. V was pared by 2 bases and J by 14 bases, with 10 bases of the junction left unmatched. Germline V gene lookup returns CDR1 MNHEY and CDR2 SVGEGT. The CDR3 reads CASSYGGGAEVEFF. In DNA, the CDR3 is TGTGCCAGCAGTTACGGCGGGGGGGCTGAGGTGGAGTTCTTC.

This clonotype has ten or more counts. This chain connects TRBV4-2 to TRBJ2-5; D is possibly TRBD1 (5 bases). CDR3 size: 16 residues. CDR1 is LGHNA and CDR2 is YNFKEQ in the germline V gene. The V end was cut by 0 bases, the J end by 5 bases, with 16 bases between. The CDR3 region is CASSQDRDSLFETQYF. CDR3 DNA sequence: TGTGCCAGCAGCCAAGATCGCGACAGTCTCTTCGAGACCCAGTACTTC.